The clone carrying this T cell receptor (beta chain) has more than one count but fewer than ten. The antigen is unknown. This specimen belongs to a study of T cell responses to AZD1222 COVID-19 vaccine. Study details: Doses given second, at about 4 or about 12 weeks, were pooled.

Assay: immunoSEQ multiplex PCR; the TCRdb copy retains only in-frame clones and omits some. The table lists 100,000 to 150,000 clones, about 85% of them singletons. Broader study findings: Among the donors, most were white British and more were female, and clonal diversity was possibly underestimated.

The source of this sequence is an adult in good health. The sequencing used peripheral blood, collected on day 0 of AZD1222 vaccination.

The CDR3 nucleotides are TGCAGCGTCAAACAGGAGACCTATGGCTACACCTTC. The encoded protein is CSVKQETYGYTF. The chain joins TRBV29-1 to TRBJ1-2; TRBD1 might be the D (5 bases). There are 12 residues in the CDR3. Germline assignment: CDR1 SQVTM and CDR2 ANQGSEA. V lost 6 bases and J 4 bases, leaving 12 bases between the germline ends.